The present TCR beta chain was sequenced within a study of blood T cell repertoires in COVID-19 (dated by TCRdb to the early 2020s). Notes on the research overall: Collaborator samples came from the United States, Italy and Spain and covered acute and convalescent phases of COVID-19. Samples came from the ongoing ImmuneRACE study (first 160 participants) plus 1,254 subjects from 6 global collaborators. The dataset comprised deeply sampled blood TCRbeta repertoires from subjects exposed to, actively infected with, or recovered from COVID-19. The material from the prospective study consisted of cDNA or gDNA derived from T cells, B-cell-depleted T cells, or PBMCs. Where HLA class I and class II types were available, the types were taken from metadata supplied by the sample provider, not from assay-based typing. The sample metadata nearly always contained a de-identified subject ID, COVID-19 status, age in years and sex. The repertoires were released in a freely available public database intended as a resource for research on the immune response to SARS-CoV-2. Overall study results and their limits: The amount of clinical and demographic metadata varied by source and participant and was provided uncurated.

Looking up the germline V gene (reference sequence) yields CDR1 LGHDT and CDR2 YNNKEL. The CDR3 holds 19 amino acids from the cysteine to the phenylalanine. This entry keeps only the CDR3 DNA: 57 bases, framed from base 1. V was cut back by 5 bases and J by 10 bases, leaving a gap of 30 bases between them. TCRbeta CDR3 regions were amplified from genomic DNA by means of the immunoSEQ Assay, a bias-controlled multiplex PCR. Regarding the original processing steps: The number of nucleated cells in each sample was estimated by amplification of reference gene primers within the assay. Sequence reads were collapsed and filtered to measure the absolute abundance of every unique TCRbeta CDR3 rearrangement. Productive Simpson clonality was computed per sample as the square root of Simpson's diversity index over productive rearrangements. The table comes from immuneACCESS by way of TCRdb, which keeps in-frame sequences with V and J called. Part of the clones is missing from these tables; in studies checked, under half for an unresolved V gene and the rest for unknown reasons. D and trimming come from the DNA, and the V and J calls and clone size come from that table. Across this sample there are roughly 220,000 clones, with approximately 86% seen only once. The ten largest clones add up to about 4.1% of the sample.

Participants in the prospective study were enrolled through a virtual design, were aged about 18 to 90 years, and lived in roughly 26 United States geographic areas. Cohort assignment in the prospective study relied on participant-reported clinical history from a screening survey and a study questionnaire. In the prospective study, mobile phlebotomists collected whole blood, serum and a nasopharyngeal or oropharyngeal swab from each participant. Participants in the prospective study had the option to provide additional blood draws and questionnaires over an approximately 2-month period. Prospective study blood samples were shipped either frozen or at room temperature before DNA extraction. Concerning this clone itself: Its target antigen remains unknown. Per-base qualities were not stored, and no clone one base away is much larger.

The clonotype originates from a middle-aged woman with acute COVID-19. The chain employs TRBV3-1 (or the pseudogene TRBV3-2) and TRBJ1-6, and possibly TRBD1, on 5 matching bases. The sequenced sample consisted of PBMCs or T cells enriched from blood (not recorded which). The DNA sequence follows: TGTGCCAGCAGCTCCAGAAGGTCCGGGGGGTCGGGGAATACGTCACCCCTCCACTTT. Its translation reads: CASSSRRSGGSGNTSPLHF.